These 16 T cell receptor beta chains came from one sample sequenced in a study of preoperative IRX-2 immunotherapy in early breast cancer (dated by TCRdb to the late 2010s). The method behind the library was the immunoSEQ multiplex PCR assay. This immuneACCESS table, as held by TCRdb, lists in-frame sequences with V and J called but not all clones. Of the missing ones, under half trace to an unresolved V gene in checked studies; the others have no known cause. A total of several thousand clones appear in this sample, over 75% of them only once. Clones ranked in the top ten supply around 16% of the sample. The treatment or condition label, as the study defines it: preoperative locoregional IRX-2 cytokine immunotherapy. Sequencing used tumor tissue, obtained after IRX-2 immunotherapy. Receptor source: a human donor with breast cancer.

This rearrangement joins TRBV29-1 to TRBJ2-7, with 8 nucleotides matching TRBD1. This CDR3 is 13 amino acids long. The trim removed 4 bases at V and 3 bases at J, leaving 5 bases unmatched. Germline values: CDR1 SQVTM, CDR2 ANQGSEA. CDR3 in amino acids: CSVARTGNYEQYF. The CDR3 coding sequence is TGCAGCGTTGCAAGGACAGGGAACTACGAGCAGTACTTC.

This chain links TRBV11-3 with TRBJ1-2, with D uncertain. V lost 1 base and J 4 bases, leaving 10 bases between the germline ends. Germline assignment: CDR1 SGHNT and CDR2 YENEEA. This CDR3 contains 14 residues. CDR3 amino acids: CASSLVTSGYGYTF. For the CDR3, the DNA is TGTGCCAGCAGCTTAGTTACTTCAGGCTATGGCTACACCTTC.

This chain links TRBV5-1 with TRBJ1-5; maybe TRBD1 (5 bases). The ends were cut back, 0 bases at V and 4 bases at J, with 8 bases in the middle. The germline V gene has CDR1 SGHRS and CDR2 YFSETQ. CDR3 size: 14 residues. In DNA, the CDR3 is TGCGCCAGCAGCTTGGGGGGCGTGAATCAGCCCCAGCATTTT. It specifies CASSLGGVNQPQHF. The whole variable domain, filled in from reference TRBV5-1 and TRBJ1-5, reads KAGVTQTPRYLIKTRGQQVTLSCSPISGHRSVSWYQQTPGQGLQFLFEYFSETQRNKGNFPGRFSGRQFSNSRSEMNVSTLELGDSALYLCASSLGGVNQPQHFGDGTRLSIL.

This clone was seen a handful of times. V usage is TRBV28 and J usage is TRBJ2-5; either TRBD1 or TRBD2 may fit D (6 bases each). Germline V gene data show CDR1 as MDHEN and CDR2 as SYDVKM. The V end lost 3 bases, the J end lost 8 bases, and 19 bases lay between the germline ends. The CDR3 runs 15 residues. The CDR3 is CASSFGPGAQGTQYF. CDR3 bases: TGTGCCAGCAGTTTCGGTCCGGGGGCCCAGGGAACCCAGTACTTC.

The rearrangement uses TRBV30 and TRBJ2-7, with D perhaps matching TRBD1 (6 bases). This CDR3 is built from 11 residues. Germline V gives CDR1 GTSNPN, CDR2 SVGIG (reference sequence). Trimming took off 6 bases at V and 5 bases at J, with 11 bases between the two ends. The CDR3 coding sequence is TGTGCCTGCCGCAGGGGTAACGAGCAGTACTTC. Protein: CACRRGNEQYF.

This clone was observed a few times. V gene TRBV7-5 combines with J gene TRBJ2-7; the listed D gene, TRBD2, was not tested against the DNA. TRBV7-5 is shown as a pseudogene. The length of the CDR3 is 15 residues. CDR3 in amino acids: CASSRGGRRPYEQYF. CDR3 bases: TGTGCCAGCAGCCGCGGGGGACGGAGACCTTACGAGCAGTACTTC.

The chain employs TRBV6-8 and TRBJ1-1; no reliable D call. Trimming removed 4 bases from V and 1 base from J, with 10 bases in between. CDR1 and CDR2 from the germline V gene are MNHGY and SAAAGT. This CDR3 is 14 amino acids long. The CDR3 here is CASSSRAGNTEAFF. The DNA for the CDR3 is TGTGCCAGCAGTTCGCGCGCCGGGAACACTGAAGCTTTCTTT.

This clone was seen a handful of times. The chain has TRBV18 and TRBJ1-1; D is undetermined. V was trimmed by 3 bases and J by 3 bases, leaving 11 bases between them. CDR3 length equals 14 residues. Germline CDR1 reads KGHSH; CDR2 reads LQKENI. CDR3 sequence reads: CASSPSIQYTEAFF. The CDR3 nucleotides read TGTGCCAGCTCACCTAGCATTCAGTACACTGAAGCTTTCTTT.

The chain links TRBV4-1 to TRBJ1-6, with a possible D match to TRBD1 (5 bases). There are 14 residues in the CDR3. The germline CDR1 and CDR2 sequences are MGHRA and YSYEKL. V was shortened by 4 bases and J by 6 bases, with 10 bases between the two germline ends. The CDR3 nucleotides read TGCGCCAGCAGCCTTGCCGGGACTAATTCACCCCTCCACTTT. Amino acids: CASSLAGTNSPLHF.

CDR3 amino acids: CAWGTADTQYF. The CDR3 DNA reads as TGTGCCTGGGGTACGGCAGATACGCAGTATTTT. The genes are TRBV30 and TRBJ2-3; no reliable D call. Germline CDR1 GTSNPN, CDR2 SVGIG (reference sequence). The CDR3 has 11 residues. The V and J ends lost 5 bases and 4 bases respectively, with 7 bases between them.

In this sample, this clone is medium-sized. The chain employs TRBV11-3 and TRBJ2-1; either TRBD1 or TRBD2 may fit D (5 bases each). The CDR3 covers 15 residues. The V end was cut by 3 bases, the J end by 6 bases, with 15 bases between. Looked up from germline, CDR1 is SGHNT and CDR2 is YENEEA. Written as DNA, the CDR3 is TGTGCCAGCAGCTTCCTTAAGGGGACGGGCAATGAGCAGTTCTTC. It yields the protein CASSFLKGTGNEQFF.

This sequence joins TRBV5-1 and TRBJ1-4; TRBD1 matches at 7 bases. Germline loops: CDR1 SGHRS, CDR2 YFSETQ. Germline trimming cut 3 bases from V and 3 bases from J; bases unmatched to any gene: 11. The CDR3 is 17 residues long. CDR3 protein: CASSYSFRDSANEKLFF. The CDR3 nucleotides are TGCGCCAGCAGCTATTCTTTCCGGGACAGTGCTAATGAAAAACTGTTTTTT.

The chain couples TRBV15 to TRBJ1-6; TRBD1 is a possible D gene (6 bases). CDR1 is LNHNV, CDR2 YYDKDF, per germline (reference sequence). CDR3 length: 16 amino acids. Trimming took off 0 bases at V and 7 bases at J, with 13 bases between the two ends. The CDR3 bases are TGTGCCACCAGCAGAGAGAGAGGGGGTGGCAATTCACCCCTCCACTTT. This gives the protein CATSRERGGGNSPLHF.

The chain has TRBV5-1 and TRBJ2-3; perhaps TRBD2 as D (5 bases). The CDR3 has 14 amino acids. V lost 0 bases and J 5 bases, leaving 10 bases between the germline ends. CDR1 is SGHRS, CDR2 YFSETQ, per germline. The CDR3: CASSLASGEDTQYF. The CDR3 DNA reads TGCGCCAGCAGCTTGGCCAGCGGAGAAGATACGCAGTATTTT.

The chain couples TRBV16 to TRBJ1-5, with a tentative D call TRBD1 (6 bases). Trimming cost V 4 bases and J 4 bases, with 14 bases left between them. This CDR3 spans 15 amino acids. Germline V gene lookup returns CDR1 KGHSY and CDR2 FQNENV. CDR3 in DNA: TGTGCCAGCAGCCGAGGGGGGGCGTCAAATCAGCCCCAGCATTTT. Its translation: CASSRGGASNQPQHF. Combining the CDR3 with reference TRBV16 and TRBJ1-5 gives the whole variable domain GEEVAQTPKHLVRGEGQKAKLYCAPIKGHSYVFWYQQVLKNEFKFLISFQNENVFDETGMPKERFSAKCLPNSPCSLEIQATKLEDSAVYFCASSRGGASNQPQHFGDGTRLSIL.

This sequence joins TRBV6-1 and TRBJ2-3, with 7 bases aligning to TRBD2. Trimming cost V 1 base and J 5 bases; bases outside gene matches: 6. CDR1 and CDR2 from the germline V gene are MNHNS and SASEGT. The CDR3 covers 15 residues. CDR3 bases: TGTGCCAGCAGTGAAGGCGCAGCGGGGATAGATACGCAGTATTTT. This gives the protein CASSEGAAGIDTQYF.